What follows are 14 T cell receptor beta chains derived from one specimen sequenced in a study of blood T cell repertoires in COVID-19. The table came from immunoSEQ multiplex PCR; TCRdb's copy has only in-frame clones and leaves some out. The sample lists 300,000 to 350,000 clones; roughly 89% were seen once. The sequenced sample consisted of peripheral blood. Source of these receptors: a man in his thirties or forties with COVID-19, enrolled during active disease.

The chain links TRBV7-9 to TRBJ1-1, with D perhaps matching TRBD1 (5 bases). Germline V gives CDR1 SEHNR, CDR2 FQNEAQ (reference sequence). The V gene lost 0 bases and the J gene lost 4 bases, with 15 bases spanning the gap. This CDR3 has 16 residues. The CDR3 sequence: CASSLAGSGASTEAFF. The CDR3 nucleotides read TGTGCCAGCAGCTTAGCCGGATCTGGGGCATCCACTGAAGCTTTCTTT.

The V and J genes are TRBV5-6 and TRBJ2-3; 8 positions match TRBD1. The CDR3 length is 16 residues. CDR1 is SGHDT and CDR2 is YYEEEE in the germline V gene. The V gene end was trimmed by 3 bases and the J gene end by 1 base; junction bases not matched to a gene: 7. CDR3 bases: TGTGCCAGCAGCTATACCCGGACAGGGCGCACAGATACGCAGTATTTT. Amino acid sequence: CASSYTRTGRTDTQYF.

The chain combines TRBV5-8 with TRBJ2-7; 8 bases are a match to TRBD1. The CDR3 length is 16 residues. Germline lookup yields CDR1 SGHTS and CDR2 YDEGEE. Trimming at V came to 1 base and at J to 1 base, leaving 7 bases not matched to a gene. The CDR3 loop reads CASSLLTGALSYEQYF. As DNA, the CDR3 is TGTGCCAGCAGCTTGCTGACAGGGGCCCTTTCCTACGAGCAGTACTTC.

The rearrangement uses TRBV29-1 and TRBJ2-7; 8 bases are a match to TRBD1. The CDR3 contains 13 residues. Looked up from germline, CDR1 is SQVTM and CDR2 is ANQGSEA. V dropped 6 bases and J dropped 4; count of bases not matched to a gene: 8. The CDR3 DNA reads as TGCAGCGTGTCCCAGGGGGCGTTGTACGAGCAGTACTTC. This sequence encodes CSVSQGALYEQYF.

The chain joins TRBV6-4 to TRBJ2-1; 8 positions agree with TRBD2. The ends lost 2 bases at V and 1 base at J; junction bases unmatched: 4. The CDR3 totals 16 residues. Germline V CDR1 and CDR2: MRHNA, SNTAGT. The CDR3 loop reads CASSDGGLGSYNEQFF. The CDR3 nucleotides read TGTGCCAGCAGTGACGGGGGACTAGGATCCTACAATGAGCAGTTCTTC.

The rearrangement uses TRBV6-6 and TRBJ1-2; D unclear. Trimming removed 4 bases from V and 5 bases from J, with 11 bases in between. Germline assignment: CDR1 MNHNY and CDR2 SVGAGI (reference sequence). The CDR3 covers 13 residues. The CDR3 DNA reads TGTGCCAGCAGTTTGGCCACTATGTATGGCTACACCTTC. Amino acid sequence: CASSLATMYGYTF.

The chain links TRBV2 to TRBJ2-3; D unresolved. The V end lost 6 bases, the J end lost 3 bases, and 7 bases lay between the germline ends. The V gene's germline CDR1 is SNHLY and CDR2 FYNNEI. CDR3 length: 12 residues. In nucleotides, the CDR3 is TGTGCCAGCAGCTCTACGACAGATACGCAGTATTTT. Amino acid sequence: CASSSTTDTQYF.

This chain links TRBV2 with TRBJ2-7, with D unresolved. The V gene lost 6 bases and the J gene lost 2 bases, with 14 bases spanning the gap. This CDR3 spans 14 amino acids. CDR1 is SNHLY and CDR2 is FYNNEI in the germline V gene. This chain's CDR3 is CASSVFEVAYEQYF. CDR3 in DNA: TGTGCCAGCAGCGTCTTTGAGGTCGCCTACGAGCAGTACTTC.

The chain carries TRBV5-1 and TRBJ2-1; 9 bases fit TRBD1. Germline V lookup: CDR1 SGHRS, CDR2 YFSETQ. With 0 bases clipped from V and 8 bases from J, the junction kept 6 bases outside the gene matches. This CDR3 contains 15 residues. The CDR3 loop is CASSLAQGAIDEQFF. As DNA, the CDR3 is TGCGCCAGCAGCTTGGCACAGGGGGCTATAGATGAGCAGTTCTTC. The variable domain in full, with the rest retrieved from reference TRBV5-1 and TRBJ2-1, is KAGVTQTPRYLIKTRGQQVTLSCSPISGHRSVSWYQQTPGQGLQFLFEYFSETQRNKGNFPGRFSGRQFSNSRSEMNVSTLELGDSALYLCASSLAQGAIDEQFFGPGTRLTVL.

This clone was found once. The CDR3 region is CASSQPGLGLEQYF. The CDR3 bases are TGTGCCAGCAGCCAACCGGGACTTGGCTTAGAGCAGTACTTC. The V and J genes are TRBV3-1 (or the pseudogene TRBV3-2) and TRBJ2-7; D might be TRBD2 (6 bases). V was shortened by 2 bases and J by 7 bases, with 15 bases between the two germline ends. Germline V lookup: CDR1 LGHDT, CDR2 YNNKEL (reference sequence). The CDR3 runs 14 residues.

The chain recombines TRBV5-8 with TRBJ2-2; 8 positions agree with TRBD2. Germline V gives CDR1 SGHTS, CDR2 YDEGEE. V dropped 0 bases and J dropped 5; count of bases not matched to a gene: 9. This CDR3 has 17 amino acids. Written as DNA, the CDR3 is TGTGCCAGCAGCTTGGTGTACAGCGGGGGAGGGACCGGGGAGCTGTTTTTT. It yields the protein CASSLVYSGGGTGELFF.

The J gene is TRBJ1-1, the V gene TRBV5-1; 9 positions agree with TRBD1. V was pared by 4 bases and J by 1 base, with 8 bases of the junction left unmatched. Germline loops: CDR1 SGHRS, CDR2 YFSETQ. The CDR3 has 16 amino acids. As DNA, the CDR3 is TGCGCCAGCAGCCCGAACGGACAGGGGTCGAACACTGAAGCTTTCTTT. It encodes CASSPNGQGSNTEAFF.

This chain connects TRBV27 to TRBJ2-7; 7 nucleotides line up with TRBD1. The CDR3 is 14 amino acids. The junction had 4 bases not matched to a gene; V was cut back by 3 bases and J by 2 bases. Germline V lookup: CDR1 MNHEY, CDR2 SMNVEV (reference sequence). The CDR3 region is CASSLRGPTYEQYF. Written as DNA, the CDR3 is TGTGCCAGCAGTTTGAGGGGGCCTACCTACGAGCAGTACTTC.

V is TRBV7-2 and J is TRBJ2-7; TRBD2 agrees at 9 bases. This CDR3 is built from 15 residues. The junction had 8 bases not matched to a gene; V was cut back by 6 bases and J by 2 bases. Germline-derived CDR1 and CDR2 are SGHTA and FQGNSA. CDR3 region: CASSTTSGLTYEQYF. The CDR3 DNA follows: TGTGCCAGCAGTACGACTAGCGGCCTTACCTACGAGCAGTACTTC.